Listed below are T cell receptor delta chains from one sample, sequenced in a study of gamma-delta T cells after stem cell transplantation. TCRdb re-called clones from the RT-PCR reads via CATT. The data contain 2,500 to 3,000 delta-chain clones, around 3.4% of them singletons. Material: gamma-delta T cells. The receptors shown here come from a human donor. It is not recorded whose cells these are; they may come from a transplant donor. CDR3s include the opening cysteine and the closing phenylalanine or tryptophan. Fields, in order: V gene, J gene, D gene, clone size, CDR3 protein, CDR3 DNA. The D gene is left open where the match is weak. The size entry is marked missing in some rows and otherwise reads once, few, many or a size class.

TRDV2	TRDJ1	NA	medium-sized	CACDPAGAWTDKLIF	TGTGCCTGTGACCCGGCTGGTGCCTGGACCGATAAACTCATCTTT
TRDV2	TRDJ1	TRDD3	NA	CACDTVRTLGEAGEHNDKLIF	TGTGCCTGTGACACCGTACGTACCCTGGGGGAAGCTGGTGAACACAACGATAAACTCATCTTT
TRDV2	TRDJ1	TRDD3	medium-sized	CACAAMGDNTDKLIF	TGTGCCTGTGCGGCGATGGGGGATAACACCGATAAACTCATCTTT
TRDV2	TRDJ1	TRDD3	few	CACDILLGDTDKLIF	TGTGCCTGTGACATCTTACTGGGGGACACCGATAAACTCATCTTT
TRDV2	TRDJ1	NA	medium-sized	CACDTVGEYTDKLIF	TGTGCCTGTGACACCGTTGGGGAGTACACCGATAAACTCATCTTT
TRDV2	TRDJ1	TRDD3	medium-sized	CACDTFGLLIGSKVLGDTSDKLIF	TGTGCCTGTGACACCTTCGGTCTGCTTATAGGCTCAAAAGTACTGGGGGATACTTCCGATAAACTCATCTTT
TRDV2	TRDJ1	TRDD3	medium-sized	CACDTVLGDSRYTDKLIF	TGTGCCTGTGACACGGTACTGGGGGATAGCCGGTACACCGATAAACTCATCTTT
TRDV2	TRDJ1	TRDD3	medium-sized	CACDSLNVYWGIRGNYTDKLIF	TGTGCCTGTGACTCCCTTAATGTTTACTGGGGGATACGGGGGAATTACACCGATAAACTCATCTTT
TRDV2	TRDJ3	TRDD3	NA	CACDTAWGISHSWDTRQMFF	TGTGCCTGTGACACCGCTTGGGGGATATCTCACTCCTGGGACACCCGACAGATGTTTTTC
TRDV2	TRDJ3	NA	medium-sized	CACDRLGPSSWDTRQMFF	TGTGCCTGTGACCGGCTGGGGCCTAGCTCCTGGGACACCCGACAGATGTTTTTC
TRDV2	TRDJ1	TRDD3	medium-sized	CASPWWGIRIDKLIF	TGTGCCTCCCCGTGGTGGGGGATACGCATCGATAAACTCATCTTT
TRDV2	TRDJ1	TRDD3	NA	CACDTVLGDTRDKLIF	TGTGCCTGTGACACAGTTCTGGGGGATACAAGAGATAAACTCATCTTT
TRAV29/DV5	TRDJ1	NA	NA	CSVLLCSKRAHWRILIGSPGIDKLIF	NA
TRDV2	TRDJ1	TRDD3	few	CACDAVGDKVTDKLIF	TGTGCCTGTGACGCCGTGGGGGATAAGGTCACCGATAAACTCATCTTT
TRDV2	TRDJ1	TRDD3	few	CACDLVLGDTEKLIF	TGTGCCTGTGACCTAGTACTGGGGGATACCGAAAAACTCATCTTT
TRDV2	TRDJ1	TRDD3	large	CACDTVTGGGGYTDKLIF	TGTGCCTGTGACACCGTTACTGGGGGGGGAGGGTACACCGATAAACTCATCTTT
TRDV2	TRDJ3	TRDD3	large	CACDTGTGGPSSWDTRQMFF	TGTGCCTGTGACACTGGTACTGGGGGCCCCAGCTCCTGGGACACCCGACAGATGTTTTTC
TRDV1	TRDJ1	NA	few	CALGGARLGPRGTDKLIF	TGTGCTCTTGGGGGGGCGAGGCTGGGGCCCAGAGGCACCGATAAACTCATCTTT
TRDV2	TRDJ1	TRDD3	hyperexpanded	CACDTVSWAGGYSDKLIF	TGTGCCTGTGACACCGTTTCCTGGGCTGGGGGATACTCCGATAAACTCATCTTT
TRDV2	TRDJ1	TRDD3	medium-sized	CACDTIQGDTDTDKLIF	TGTGCCTGTGACACCATTCAGGGGGATACTGACACCGATAAACTCATCTTT
TRDV2	TRDJ1	TRDD3	large	CACDTVNTGGQYTDKLIF	TGTGCCTGTGACACCGTGAATACTGGGGGTCAGTACACCGATAAACTCATCTTT
TRDV2	TRDJ1	TRDD3	large	CACDTLGAITDKLIF	TGTGCCTGTGACACTCTGGGGGCTATCACCGATAAACTCATCTTT
TRDV2	TRDJ1	TRDD3	medium-sized	CACDALLGDMPVDKLIF	TGTGCCTGTGACGCCCTACTGGGGGATATGCCGGTCGATAAACTCATCTTT
TRDV2	TRDJ1	NA	medium-sized	CACDSLHGETTDKLIF	TGTGCCTGTGACTCCCTCCACGGGGAGACCACCGATAAACTCATCTTT
TRDV2	TRDJ1	TRDD3	medium-sized	CACDTVLRGIRDKLIF	TGTGCCTGTGACACCGTACTCAGGGGGATACGCGATAAACTCATCTTT
TRDV2	TRDJ1	TRDD3	medium-sized	CACDPLSGGISTDKLIF	TGTGCCTGTGACCCACTATCGGGGGGGATTTCCACCGATAAACTCATCTTT
TRDV2	TRDJ3	TRDD3	large	CACDSVLGDTPWDTRQMFF	TGTGCCTGTGACAGCGTACTGGGGGACACCCCCTGGGACACCCGACAGATGTTTTTC
TRDV2	TRDJ1	TRDD3	NA	CACDTVFRGISNTDKLIF	TGTGCCTGTGACACCGTATTCCGGGGGATTAGCAACACCGATAAACTCATCTTT
TRDV2	TRDJ1	TRDD3	few	CACDPLPTGGYSDKLIF	TGTGCCTGTGACCCCCTCCCGACTGGGGGATACTCCGATAAACTCATCTTT
TRDV2	TRDJ1	TRDD3	NA	CACDTAGDTHADKLIF	TGTGCCTGTGACACCGCGGGGGATACGCACGCCGATAAACTCATCTTT
TRDV2	TRDJ1	TRDD3	medium-sized	CACDILGDTGKLIF	TGTGCCTGTGACATCCTGGGGGATACCGGCAAACTCATCTTT
TRDV2	TRDJ1	TRDD3	NA	CACDTVTSVVDTLHTDTLIF	TGTGCCTGTGACACCGTCACTAGCGTGGTGGATACGCTTCACACCGATACACTCATCTTT